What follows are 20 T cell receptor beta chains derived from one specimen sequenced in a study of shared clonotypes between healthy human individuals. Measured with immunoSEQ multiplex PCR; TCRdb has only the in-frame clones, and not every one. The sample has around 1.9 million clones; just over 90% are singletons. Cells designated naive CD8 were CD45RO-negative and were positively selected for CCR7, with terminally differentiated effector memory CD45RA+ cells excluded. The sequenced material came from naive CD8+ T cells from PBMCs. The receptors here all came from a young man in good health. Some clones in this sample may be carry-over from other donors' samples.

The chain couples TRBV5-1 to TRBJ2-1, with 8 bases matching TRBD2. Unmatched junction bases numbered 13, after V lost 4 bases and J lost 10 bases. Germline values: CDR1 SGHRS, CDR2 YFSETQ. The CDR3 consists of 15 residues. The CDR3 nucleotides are TGCGCCAGCAGCCATGCCAGCGGGAGAAGCGAGGAGCAGTTCTTC. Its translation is CASSHASGRSEEQFF.

CDR3 loop: CASSSTGTGVSGANVLTF. The CDR3 nucleotides read TGTGCCAGCAGTTCCACCGGGACGGGGGTCTCTGGGGCCAACGTCCTGACTTTC. The chain uses TRBV27 and TRBJ2-6; perhaps TRBD2 as D (6 bases). With 4 bases removed from V and 0 bases from J, the gap between germline ends came to 16 bases. Looked up from germline, CDR1 is MNHEY and CDR2 is SMNVEV (reference sequence). This CDR3 region has 18 residues.

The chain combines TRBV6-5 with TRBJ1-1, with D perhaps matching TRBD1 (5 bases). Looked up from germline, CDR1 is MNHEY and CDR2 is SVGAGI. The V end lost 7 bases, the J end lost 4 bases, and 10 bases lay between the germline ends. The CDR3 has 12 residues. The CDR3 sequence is CASTAGTTEAFF. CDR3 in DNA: TGTGCCAGCACTGCAGGGACCACTGAAGCTTTCTTT.

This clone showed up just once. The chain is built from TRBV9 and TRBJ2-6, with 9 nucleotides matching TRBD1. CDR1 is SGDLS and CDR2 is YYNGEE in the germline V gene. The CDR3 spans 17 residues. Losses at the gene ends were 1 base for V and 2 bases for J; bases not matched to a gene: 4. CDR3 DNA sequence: TGTGCCAGCAGCGTACACCGGGACAGGGCTGGGGCCAACGTCCTGACTTTC. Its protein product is CASSVHRDRAGANVLTF.

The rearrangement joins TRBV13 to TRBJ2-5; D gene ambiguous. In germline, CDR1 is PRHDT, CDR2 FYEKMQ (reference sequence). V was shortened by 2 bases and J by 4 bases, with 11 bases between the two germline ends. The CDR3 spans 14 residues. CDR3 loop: CASSLIGPGETQYF. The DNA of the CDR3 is TGTGCCAGCAGCTTAATAGGACCGGGAGAGACCCAGTACTTC.

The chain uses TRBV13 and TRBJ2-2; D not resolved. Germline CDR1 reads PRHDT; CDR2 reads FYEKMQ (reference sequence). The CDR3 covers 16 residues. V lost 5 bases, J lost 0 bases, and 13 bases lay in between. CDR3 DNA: TGTGCCAGCAGCCTCCGGAGTTGGGCGAACACCGGGGAGCTGTTTTTT. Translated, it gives CASSLRSWANTGELFF.

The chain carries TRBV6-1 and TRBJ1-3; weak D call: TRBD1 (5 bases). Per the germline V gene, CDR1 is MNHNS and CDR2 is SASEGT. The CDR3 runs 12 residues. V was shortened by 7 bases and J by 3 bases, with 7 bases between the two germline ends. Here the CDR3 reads CASTGGGNTIYF. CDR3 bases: TGTGCCAGCACCGGGGGTGGAAACACCATATATTTT.

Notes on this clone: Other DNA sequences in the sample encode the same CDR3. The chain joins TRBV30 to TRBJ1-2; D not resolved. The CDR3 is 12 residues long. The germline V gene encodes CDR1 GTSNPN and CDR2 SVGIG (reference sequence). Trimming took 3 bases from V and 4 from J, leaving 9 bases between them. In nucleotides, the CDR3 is TGTGCCTGGAGGCCGGGCGTCTATGGCTACACCTTC. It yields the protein CAWRPGVYGYTF.

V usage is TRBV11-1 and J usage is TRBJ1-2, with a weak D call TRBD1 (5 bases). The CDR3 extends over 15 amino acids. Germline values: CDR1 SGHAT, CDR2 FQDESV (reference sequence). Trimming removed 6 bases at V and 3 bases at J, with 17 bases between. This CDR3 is CASRPTDLGDYGYTF. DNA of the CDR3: TGTGCCAGCAGACCCACAGACCTGGGGGACTATGGCTACACCTTC.

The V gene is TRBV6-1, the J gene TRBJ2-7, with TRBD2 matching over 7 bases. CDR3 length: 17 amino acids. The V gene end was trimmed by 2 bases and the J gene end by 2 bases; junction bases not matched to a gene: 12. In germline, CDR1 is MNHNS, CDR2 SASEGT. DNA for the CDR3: TGTGCCAGCAGTGAATATGGTGCCGGGACTACACCCTACGAGCAGTACTTC. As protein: CASSEYGAGTTPYEQYF.

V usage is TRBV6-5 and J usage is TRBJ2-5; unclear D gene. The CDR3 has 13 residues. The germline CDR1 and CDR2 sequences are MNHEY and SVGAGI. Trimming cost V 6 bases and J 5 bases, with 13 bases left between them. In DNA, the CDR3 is TGTGCCAGCAGCGGTACAGTGGGGGAGACCCAGTACTTC. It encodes CASSGTVGETQYF.

CDR3 region: CASSPRRWSSGANVLTF. The CDR3 nucleotides are TGTGCCAGCAGTCCCCGGCGGTGGAGCTCTGGGGCCAACGTCCTGACTTTC. The chain carries TRBV28 and TRBJ2-6, with D unclear. The ends were cut back, 5 bases at V and 0 bases at J, with 14 bases in the middle. Germline V gene sequence: CDR1 MDHEN, CDR2 SYDVKM. This CDR3 contains 17 residues.

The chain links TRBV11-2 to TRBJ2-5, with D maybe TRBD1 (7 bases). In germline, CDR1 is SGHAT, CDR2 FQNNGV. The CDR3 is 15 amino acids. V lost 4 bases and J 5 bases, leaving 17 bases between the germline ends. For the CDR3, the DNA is TGTGCCAGCAGCTCGACAGGGATACTAGCCGAGACCCAGTACTTC. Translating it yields CASSSTGILAETQYF.

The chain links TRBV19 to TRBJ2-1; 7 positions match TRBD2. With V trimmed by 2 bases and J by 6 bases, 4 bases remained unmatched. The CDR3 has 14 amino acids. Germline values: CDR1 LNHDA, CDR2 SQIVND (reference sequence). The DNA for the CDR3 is TGTGCCAGTAGTATAAACGGGAGGCTCAATGAGCAGTTCTTC. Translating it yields CASSINGRLNEQFF. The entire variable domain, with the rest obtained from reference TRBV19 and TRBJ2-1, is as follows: DGGITQSPKYLFRKEGQNVTLSCEQNLNHDAMYWYRQDPGQGLRLIYYSQIVNDFQKGDIAEGYSVSREKKESFPLTVTSAQKNPTAFYLCASSINGRLNEQFFGPGTRLTVL.

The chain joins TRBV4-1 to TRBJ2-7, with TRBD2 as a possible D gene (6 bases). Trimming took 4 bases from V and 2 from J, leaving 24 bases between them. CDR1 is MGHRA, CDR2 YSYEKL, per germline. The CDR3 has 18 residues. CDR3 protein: CASSPPVSRSGPTYEQYF. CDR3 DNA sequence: TGCGCCAGCAGCCCACCCGTCTCGAGGAGCGGGCCCACCTACGAGCAGTACTTC.

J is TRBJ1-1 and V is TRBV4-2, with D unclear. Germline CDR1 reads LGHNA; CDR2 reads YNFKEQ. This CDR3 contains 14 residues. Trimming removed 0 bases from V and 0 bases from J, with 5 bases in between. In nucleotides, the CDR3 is TGTGCCAGCAGCCAAGAATCCGTGAACACTGAAGCTTTCTTT. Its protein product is CASSQESVNTEAFF.

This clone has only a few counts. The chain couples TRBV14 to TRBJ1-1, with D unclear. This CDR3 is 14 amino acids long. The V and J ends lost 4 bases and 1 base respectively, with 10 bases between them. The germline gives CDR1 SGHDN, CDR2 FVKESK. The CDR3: CASSPQRGNTEAFF. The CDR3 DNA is TGTGCCAGCAGCCCCCAGCGGGGGAACACTGAAGCTTTCTTT.

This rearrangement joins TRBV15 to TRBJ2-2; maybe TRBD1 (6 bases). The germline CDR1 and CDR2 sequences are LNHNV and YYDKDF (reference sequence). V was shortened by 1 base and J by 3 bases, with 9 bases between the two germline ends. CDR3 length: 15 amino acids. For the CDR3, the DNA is TGTGCCACCAGCAGAGTTGGGGGCCACACCGGGGAGCTGTTTTTT. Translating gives CATSRVGGHTGELFF.

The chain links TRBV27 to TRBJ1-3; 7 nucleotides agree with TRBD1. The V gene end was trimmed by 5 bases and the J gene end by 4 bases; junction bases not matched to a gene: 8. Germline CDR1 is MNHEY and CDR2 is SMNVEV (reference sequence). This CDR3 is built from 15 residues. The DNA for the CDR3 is TGTGCCAGCAGTGCTCGACAGGGTTCAGGAAACACCATATATTTT. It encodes CASSARQGSGNTIYF.

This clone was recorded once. CDR3 in amino acids: CASSLSGGLRTDTQYF. The CDR3 DNA reads TGTGCCAGCAGTTTATCGGGCGGACTGCGCACAGATACGCAGTATTTT. V usage is TRBV27 and J usage is TRBJ2-3; D is possibly TRBD2 (5 bases). The V and J ends lost 0 bases and 1 base respectively, with 11 bases between them. The CDR3 is 16 amino acids. Germline CDR1 MNHEY, CDR2 SMNVEV (reference sequence).